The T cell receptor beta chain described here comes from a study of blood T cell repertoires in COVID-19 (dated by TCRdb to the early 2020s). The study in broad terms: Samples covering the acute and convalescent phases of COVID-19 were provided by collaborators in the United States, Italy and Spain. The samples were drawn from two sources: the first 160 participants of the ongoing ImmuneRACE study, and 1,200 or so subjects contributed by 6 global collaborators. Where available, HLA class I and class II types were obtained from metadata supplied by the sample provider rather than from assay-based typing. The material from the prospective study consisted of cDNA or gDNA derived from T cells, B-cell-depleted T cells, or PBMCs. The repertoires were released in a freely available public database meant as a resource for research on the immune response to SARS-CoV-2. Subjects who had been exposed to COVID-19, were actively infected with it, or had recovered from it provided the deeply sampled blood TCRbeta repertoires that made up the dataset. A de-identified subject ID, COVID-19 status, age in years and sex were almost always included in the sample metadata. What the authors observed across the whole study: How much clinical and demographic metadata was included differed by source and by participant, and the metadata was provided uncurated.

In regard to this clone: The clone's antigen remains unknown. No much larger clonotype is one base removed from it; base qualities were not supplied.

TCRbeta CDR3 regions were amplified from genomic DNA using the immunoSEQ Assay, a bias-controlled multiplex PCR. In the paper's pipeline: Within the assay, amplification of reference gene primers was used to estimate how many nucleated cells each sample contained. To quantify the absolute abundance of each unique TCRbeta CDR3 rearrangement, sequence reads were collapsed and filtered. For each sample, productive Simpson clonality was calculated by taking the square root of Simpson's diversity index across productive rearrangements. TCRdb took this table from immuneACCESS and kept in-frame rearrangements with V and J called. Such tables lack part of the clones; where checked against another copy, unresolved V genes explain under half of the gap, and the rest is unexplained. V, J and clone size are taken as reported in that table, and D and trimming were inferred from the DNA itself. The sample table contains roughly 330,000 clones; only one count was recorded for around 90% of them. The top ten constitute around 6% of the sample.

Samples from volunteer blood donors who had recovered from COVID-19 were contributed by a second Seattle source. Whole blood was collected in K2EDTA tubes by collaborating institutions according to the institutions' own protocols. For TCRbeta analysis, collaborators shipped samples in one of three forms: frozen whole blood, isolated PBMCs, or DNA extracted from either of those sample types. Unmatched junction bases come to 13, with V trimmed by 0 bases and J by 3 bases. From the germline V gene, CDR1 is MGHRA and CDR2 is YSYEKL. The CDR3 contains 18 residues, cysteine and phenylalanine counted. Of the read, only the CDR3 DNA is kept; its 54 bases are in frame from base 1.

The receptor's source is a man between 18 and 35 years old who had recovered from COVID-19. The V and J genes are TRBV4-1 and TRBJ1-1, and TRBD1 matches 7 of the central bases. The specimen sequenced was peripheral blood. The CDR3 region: CASSQDRFQGELDTEAFF. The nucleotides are TGCGCCAGCAGCCAAGATCGTTTCCAGGGGGAACTGGACACTGAAGCTTTCTTT.